This T cell receptor beta chain stems from a study of control samples from healthy donors and cancer patients. Assay: immunoSEQ multiplex PCR; the TCRdb copy retains only in-frame clones and omits some. The sample lists roughly 86,000 clones; about nine tenths were seen once. The CDR3 extends over 14 amino acids. Germline assignment: CDR1 SGHDT and CDR2 YYEEEE. Trimming removed 5 bases from V and 5 bases from J, with 14 bases in between. Sequenced material: blood. The sequence derives from a woman aged 18-29 years in good health. The chain couples TRBV5-6 to TRBJ1-3; possible D gene TRBD1, 6 bases. CDR3 loop: CASSTGLARNTIYF. CDR3 nucleotides: TGTGCCAGCAGTACAGGGTTGGCGAGAAACACCATATATTTT.